This T cell receptor (beta chain) comes out of a study of T cell responses to AZD1222 COVID-19 vaccine. The CDR3 extends over 18 amino acids. Trimming pared 0 bases from V and 0 bases from J, leaving 18 bases between. The germline CDR1 and CDR2 sequences are MGHRA and YSYEKL. Sequenced by immunoSEQ multiplex PCR; TCRdb stores in-frame clones only, minus some. Of about 94,000 clones listed, over 75% were seen once; the top ten hold about an eighth. This chain links TRBV4-1 with TRBJ2-7; D may be TRBD1 or TRBD2 (5 bases each). The sequence derives from an adult in good health. This specimen consisted of peripheral blood, obtained on day 0 of AZD1222 vaccination. CDR3 loop: CASSQDHSRDALSYEQYF. The DNA of the CDR3 is TGCGCCAGCAGCCAAGATCATTCCCGGGACGCCCTCTCCTACGAGCAGTACTTC.